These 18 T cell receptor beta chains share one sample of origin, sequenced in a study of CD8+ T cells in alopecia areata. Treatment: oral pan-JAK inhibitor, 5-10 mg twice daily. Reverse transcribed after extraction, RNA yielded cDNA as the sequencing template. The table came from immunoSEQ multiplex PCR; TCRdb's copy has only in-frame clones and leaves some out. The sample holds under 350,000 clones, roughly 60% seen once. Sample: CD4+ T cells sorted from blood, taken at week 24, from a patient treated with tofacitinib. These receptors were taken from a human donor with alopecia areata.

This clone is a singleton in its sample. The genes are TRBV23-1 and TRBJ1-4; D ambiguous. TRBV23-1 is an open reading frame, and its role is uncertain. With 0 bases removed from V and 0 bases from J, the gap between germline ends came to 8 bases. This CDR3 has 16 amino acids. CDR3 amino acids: CASSQSVVATNEKLFF. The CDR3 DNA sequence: TGCGCCAGCAGTCAATCGGTCGTTGCAACTAATGAAAAACTGTTTTTT.

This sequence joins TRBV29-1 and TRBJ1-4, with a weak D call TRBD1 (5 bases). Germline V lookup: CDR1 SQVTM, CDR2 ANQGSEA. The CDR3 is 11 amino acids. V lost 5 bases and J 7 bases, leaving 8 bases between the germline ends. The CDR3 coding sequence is TGCAGCGTTCGACAGTTTGAAAAACTGTTTTTT. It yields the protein CSVRQFEKLFF.

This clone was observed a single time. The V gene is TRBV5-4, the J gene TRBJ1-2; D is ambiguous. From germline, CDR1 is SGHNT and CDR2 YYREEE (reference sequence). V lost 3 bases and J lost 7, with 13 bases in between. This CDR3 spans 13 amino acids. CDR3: CASSSVGVTGYTF. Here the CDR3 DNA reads TGTGCCAGCAGCTCGGTCGGGGTGACTGGCTACACCTTC. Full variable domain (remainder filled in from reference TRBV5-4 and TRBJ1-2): ETGVTQSPTHLIKTRGQQVTLRCSSQSGHNTVSWYQQALGQGPQFIFQYYREEENGRGNFPPRFSGLQFPNYSSELNVNALELDDSALYLCASSSVGVTGYTFGSGTRLTVV.

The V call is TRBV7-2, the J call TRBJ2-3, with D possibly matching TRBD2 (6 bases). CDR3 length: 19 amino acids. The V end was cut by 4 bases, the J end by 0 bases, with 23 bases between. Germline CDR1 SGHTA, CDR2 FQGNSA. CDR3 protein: CASSSNRERKLSSTDTQYF. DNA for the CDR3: TGTGCCAGCAGCTCAAACCGGGAGCGCAAACTCTCTAGCACAGATACGCAGTATTTT.

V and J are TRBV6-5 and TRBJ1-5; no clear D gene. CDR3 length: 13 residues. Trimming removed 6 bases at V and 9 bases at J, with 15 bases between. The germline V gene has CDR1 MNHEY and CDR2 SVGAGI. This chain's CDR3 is CASRRSRRGPQHF. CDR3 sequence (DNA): TGTGCCAGCAGACGGAGCAGGCGGGGGCCCCAGCATTTT.

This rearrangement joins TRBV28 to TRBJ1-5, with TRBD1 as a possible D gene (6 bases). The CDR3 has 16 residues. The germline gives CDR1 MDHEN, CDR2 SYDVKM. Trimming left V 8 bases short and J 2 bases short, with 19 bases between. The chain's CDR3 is CASWGGQQGGNQPQHF. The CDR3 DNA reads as TGTGCCAGCTGGGGGGGCCAACAGGGAGGCAATCAGCCCCAGCATTTT.

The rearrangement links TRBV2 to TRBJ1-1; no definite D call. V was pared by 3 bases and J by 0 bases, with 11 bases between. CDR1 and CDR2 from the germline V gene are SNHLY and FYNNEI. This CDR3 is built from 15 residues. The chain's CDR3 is CASSDGVPLNTEAFF. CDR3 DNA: TGTGCCAGCAGTGATGGGGTCCCCTTGAACACTGAAGCTTTCTTT.

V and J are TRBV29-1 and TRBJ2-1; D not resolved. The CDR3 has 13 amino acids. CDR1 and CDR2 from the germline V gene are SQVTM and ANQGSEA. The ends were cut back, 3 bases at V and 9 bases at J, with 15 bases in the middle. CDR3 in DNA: TGCAGCGTTGATAACCCCCTGGGCCGTGAGCAGTTCTTC. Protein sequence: CSVDNPLGREQFF.

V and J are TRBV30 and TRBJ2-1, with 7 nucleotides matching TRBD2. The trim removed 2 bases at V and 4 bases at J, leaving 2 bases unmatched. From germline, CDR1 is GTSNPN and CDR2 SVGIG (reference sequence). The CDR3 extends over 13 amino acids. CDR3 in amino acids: CAWSPAGYNEQFF. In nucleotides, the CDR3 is TGTGCCTGGAGTCCAGCGGGGTACAATGAGCAGTTCTTC.

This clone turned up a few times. The CDR3 loop is CASSPHGNEKLFF. The CDR3 DNA is TGTGCCAGCAGCCCCCACGGTAATGAAAAACTGTTTTTT. This chain joins TRBV9 and TRBJ1-4; no reliable D call. Trimming removed 4 bases at V and 4 bases at J, with 8 bases between. The length of the CDR3 is 13 residues. Germline-derived CDR1 and CDR2 are SGDLS and YYNGEE.

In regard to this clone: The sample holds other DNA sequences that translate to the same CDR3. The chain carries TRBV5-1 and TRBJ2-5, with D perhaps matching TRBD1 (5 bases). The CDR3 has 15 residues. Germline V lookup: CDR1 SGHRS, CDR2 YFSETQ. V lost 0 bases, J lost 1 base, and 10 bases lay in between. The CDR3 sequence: CASSLGTLFQETQYF. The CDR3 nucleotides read TGCGCCAGCAGCTTGGGGACATTATTCCAAGAGACCCAGTACTTC. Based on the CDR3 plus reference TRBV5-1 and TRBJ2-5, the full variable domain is KAGVTQTPRYLIKTRGQQVTLSCSPISGHRSVSWYQQTPGQGLQFLFEYFSETQRNKGNFPGRFSGRQFSNSRSEMNVSTLELGDSALYLCASSLGTLFQETQYFGPGTRLLVL.

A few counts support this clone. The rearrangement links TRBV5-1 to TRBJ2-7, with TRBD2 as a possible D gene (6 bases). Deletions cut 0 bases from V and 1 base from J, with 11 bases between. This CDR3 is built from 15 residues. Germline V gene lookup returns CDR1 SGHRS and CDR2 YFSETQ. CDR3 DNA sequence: TGCGCCAGCAGCTTGGACGCGGGGCGATCCTACGAGCAGTACTTC. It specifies CASSLDAGRSYEQYF.

CDR3 sequence: CAWSVVGSGANVLTF. In DNA, the CDR3 is TGTGCCTGGAGTGTAGTGGGCTCTGGGGCCAACGTCCTGACTTTC. The chain links TRBV30 to TRBJ2-6; D is unclear. V lost 0 bases and J lost 0, with 6 bases in between. In germline, CDR1 is GTSNPN, CDR2 SVGIG (reference sequence). This CDR3 is built from 15 residues.

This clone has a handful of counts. CDR3 nucleotides: TGTGCCAGCAGCCCGGGGAACTACCACACAGATACGCAGTATTTT. The encoded protein is CASSPGNYHTDTQYF. The V call is TRBV9, the J call TRBJ2-3; a possible D gene is TRBD2 (5 bases). CDR3 length equals 15 residues. Germline V lookup: CDR1 SGDLS, CDR2 YYNGEE. V was clipped by 4 bases and J by 2 bases, with 14 bases between them.

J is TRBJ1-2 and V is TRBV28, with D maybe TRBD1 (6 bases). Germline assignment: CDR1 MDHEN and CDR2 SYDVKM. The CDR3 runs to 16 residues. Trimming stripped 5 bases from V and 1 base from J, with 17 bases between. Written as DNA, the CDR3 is TGTGCCAGCAGTCCTACCGGGACAACCCATAACTATGGCTACACCTTC. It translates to CASSPTGTTHNYGYTF.

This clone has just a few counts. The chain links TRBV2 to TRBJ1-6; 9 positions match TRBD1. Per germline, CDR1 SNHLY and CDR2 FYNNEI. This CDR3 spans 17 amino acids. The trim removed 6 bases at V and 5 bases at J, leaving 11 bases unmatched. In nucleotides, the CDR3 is TGTGCCAGCAGGGAAAACAGGGGGCTTAGGGATAATTCACCCCTCCACTTT. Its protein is CASRENRGLRDNSPLHF.

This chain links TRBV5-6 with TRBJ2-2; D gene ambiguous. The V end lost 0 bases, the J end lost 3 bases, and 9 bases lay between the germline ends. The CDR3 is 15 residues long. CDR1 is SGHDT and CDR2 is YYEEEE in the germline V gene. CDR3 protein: CASSLVVPYTGELFF. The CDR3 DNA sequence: TGTGCCAGCAGCTTGGTGGTACCGTACACCGGGGAGCTGTTTTTT.

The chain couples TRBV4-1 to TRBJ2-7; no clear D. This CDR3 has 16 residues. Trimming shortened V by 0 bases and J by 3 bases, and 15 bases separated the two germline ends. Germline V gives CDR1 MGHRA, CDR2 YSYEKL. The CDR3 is CASSQDHGYSIYEQYF. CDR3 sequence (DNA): TGCGCCAGCAGCCAAGATCATGGGTACAGTATCTACGAGCAGTACTTC.